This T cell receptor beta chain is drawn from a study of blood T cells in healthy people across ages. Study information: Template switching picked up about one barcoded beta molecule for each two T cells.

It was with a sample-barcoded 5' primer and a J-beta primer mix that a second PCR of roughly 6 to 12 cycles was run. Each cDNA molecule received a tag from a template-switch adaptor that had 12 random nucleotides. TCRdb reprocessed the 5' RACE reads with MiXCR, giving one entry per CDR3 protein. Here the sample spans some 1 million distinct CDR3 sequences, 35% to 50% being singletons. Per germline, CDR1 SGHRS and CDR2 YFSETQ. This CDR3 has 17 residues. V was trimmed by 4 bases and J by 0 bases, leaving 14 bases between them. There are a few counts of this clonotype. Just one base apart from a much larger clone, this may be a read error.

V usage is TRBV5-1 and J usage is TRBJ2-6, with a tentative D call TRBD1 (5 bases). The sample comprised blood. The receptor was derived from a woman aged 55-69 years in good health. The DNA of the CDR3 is TGCGCCAGCAGCGTCGGTGGACAAAGCTCTGGGGCCAACGTCCTGACTTTC. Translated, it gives CASSVGGQSSGANVLTF.